Below, 10 T cell receptor beta chains from the same sample are listed, as sequenced in a study of identical twins. Each CDR3 protein gets one entry after TCRdb re-called the 5' RACE reads with MiXCR. The table shows 250,000 to 300,000 distinct CDR3 sequences, with roughly 9% occurring only once. This sample was also put to use in a study of yellow fever vaccine responses in identical twins.

Sequencing was performed on CD8+ T cells sorted from blood. Every receptor here comes from a woman under 30 in good health.

This chain joins TRBV15 and TRBJ2-2; 10 bases are a match to TRBD1. CDR3 size: 20 residues. Trimming at V came to 5 bases and at J to 6 bases, leaving 21 bases not matched to a gene. Germline CDR1 LNHNV, CDR2 YYDKDF (reference sequence). Here the CDR3 DNA reads TGTGCCACCAGCGGACTGCCTAGATACTACTGGGACAGGGGTCCCGGGGAGCTGTTTTTT. Translated: CATSGLPRYYWDRGPGELFF. Looking up the rest from reference TRBV15 and TRBJ2-2 gives the full variable domain: DAMVIQNPRYQVTQFGKPVTLSCSQTLNHNVMYWYQQKSSQAPKLLFHYYDKDFNNEADTPDNFQSRRPNTSFCFLDIRSPGLGDTAMYLCATSGLPRYYWDRGPGELFFGEGSRLTVL.

Many counts were recorded for this clonotype. The chain carries TRBV27 and TRBJ2-3, with TRBD2 as a possible D gene (5 bases). The V gene lost 5 bases and the J gene lost 4 bases, with 16 bases spanning the gap. The CDR3 covers 15 residues. Looked up from germline, CDR1 is MNHEY and CDR2 is SMNVEV (reference sequence). The CDR3 bases are TGTGCCAGCAGTGCTAGCTGGCGGTGGGCAGATACGCAGTATTTT. Amino acids: CASSASWRWADTQYF.

There are many counts of this clonotype. The chain carries TRBV29-1 and TRBJ2-3; 8 bases agree with TRBD2. The CDR3 runs to 16 residues. In germline, CDR1 is SQVTM, CDR2 ANQGSEA. After removal of 4 bases from V and 0 bases from J, the junction contained 9 bases not matched to a gene. The CDR3 protein is CSVVGPAGESTDTQYF. The CDR3 DNA is TGCAGCGTTGTCGGTCCAGCGGGAGAGAGCACAGATACGCAGTATTTT.

The table lists this clonotype with a few counts. The rearrangement uses TRBV7-8 and TRBJ1-5; tentatively, D is TRBD1 (5 bases). V was pared by 2 bases and J by 3 bases, with 17 bases between. In germline, CDR1 is SGHVS, CDR2 FQNEAQ. There are 17 residues in the CDR3. This CDR3 is CASSLMGREVYNQPQHF. The CDR3, as DNA: TGTGCCAGCAGCTTAATGGGACGAGAGGTATACAATCAGCCCCAGCATTTT.

V gene TRBV6-4 combines with J gene TRBJ1-2; the match to TRBD1 covers 9 bases. J gave up 8 bases and V 3 bases, and 4 bases lay outside the gene matches. Germline loops: CDR1 MRHNA, CDR2 SNTAGT. The CDR3 has 13 amino acids. The CDR3 region is CASSETGGVGYTF. CDR3 nucleotides: TGTGCCAGCAGTGAAACAGGGGGCGTAGGCTACACCTTC.

The table lists this clonotype with a few counts. This chain joins TRBV14 and TRBJ2-5; no reliable D call. Per the germline V gene, CDR1 is SGHDN and CDR2 is FVKESK. V lost 4 bases and J lost 5, with 14 bases in between. The CDR3 runs to 14 residues. For the CDR3, the DNA is TGTGCCAGCAGCCTAGCACCGGGCAGGGAGACCCAGTACTTC. This codes for CASSLAPGRETQYF.

This clonotype appeared many times. The chain employs TRBV28 and TRBJ2-7; D is perhaps TRBD2 (6 bases). Trimming left V 2 bases short and J 3 bases short, with 8 bases between. The germline gives CDR1 MDHEN, CDR2 SYDVKM. This CDR3 region has 13 residues. In nucleotides, the CDR3 is TGTGCCAGCAGTTTAGGCGGGAACTACGAGCAGTACTTC. This codes for CASSLGGNYEQYF.

This clonotype occurred a few times. V and J are TRBV11-2 and TRBJ2-4; 9 positions match TRBD2. The CDR3 contains 18 residues. Per germline, CDR1 SGHAT and CDR2 FQNNGV. V gave up 5 bases and J gave up 0 bases; unmatched junction bases: 11. CDR3 in DNA: TGTGCCAGCAGCCCGCCGGCGGGTAGCGGGAGAGCCAAAAACATTCAGTACTTC. It yields the protein CASSPPAGSGRAKNIQYF.

With respect to this clonotype: A much larger clone is a single base away; this may be a read error. The rearrangement uses TRBV5-8 and TRBJ2-7, with 7 bases identical to TRBD2. Unmatched junction bases numbered 2, after V lost 2 bases and J lost 0 bases. Germline values: CDR1 SGHTS, CDR2 YDEGEE. This CDR3 comprises 14 residues. CDR3: CASSFCGSSYEQYF. CDR3 DNA: TGTGCCAGCAGCTTTTGCGGGAGCTCCTACGAGCAGTACTTC.

This clonotype was observed many times. The chain is built from TRBV27 and TRBJ1-2, with D possibly TRBD1 on 6 matching bases. V was shortened by 10 bases and J by 0 bases, with 18 bases between the two germline ends. The CDR3 loop spans 15 amino acids. CDR1 is MNHEY and CDR2 is SMNVEV in the germline V gene (reference sequence). The CDR3 nucleotides read TGTGCCACCCAGGACAGCACAAACCCTAACTATGGCTACACCTTC. It encodes CATQDSTNPNYGYTF.